The rows below give T cell receptor beta chains drawn from one sample of a study of blood T cell repertoires in COVID-19. Using immunoSEQ multiplex PCR, the repertoire was profiled, and TCRdb retains in-frame clones only, with some absent. Altogether around 55,000 clones are present, 90% being singletons, with the ten largest covering 5.5% to 7.5%. The source material was peripheral blood. These receptors were taken from a man between 35 and 55 years old with acute or convalescent COVID-19. Each CDR3 is given with its conserved first and last residue. A D gene is named only where the DNA matches it firmly. Part of the rows lack a size; the others show once, few, many or a class for expanded clones.

j_gene: TRBJ2-7
v_gene: TRBV7-2
abundance: -
d_gene: -
CDR3nt: TGTGCCAGCAGCTTAGGGCGGGGTCCGACCTACGAGCAGTACTTC
CDR3aa: CASSLGRGPTYEQYF

j_gene: TRBJ2-1
v_gene: TRBV5-1
abundance: -
d_gene: TRBD1
CDR3nt: TGCGCCAGCAGCTTGGAACAGGGGGCGTCTGAGCAGTTCTTC
CDR3aa: CASSLEQGASEQFF

j_gene: TRBJ2-7
v_gene: TRBV19
abundance: -
d_gene: -
CDR3nt: TGTGCCAGTAGTATAGGGCAGGGAATAACTTACGAGCAGTACTTC
CDR3aa: CASSIGQGITYEQYF

j_gene: TRBJ1-1
v_gene: TRBV19
abundance: once
d_gene: -
CDR3nt: TGTGCCAGTAGCTTGCGGAGGACTGAAGCTTTCTTT
CDR3aa: CASSLRRTEAFF

j_gene: TRBJ1-2
v_gene: TRBV6-5
abundance: -
d_gene: TRBD1
CDR3nt: TGTGCCAGCAGATCGACAGGGGACTATGGCTACACCTTC
CDR3aa: CASRSTGDYGYTF

j_gene: TRBJ2-3
v_gene: TRBV5-5
abundance: -
d_gene: -
CDR3nt: TGTGCCAGCAGAACTAGCACAGATACGCAGTATTTT
CDR3aa: CASRTSTDTQYF

j_gene: TRBJ2-1
v_gene: TRBV24-1
abundance: -
d_gene: TRBD2
CDR3nt: TGTGCCACCAGTGAGGCGGGACTAGCGGGTGAGCAGTTCTTC
CDR3aa: CATSEAGLAGEQFF

j_gene: TRBJ2-1
v_gene: TRBV2
abundance: -
d_gene: -
CDR3nt: TGTGCCAGCAGTGAACGTGGGCGGCGGGCCAACAATGAGCAGTTCTTC
CDR3aa: CASSERGRRANNEQFF

j_gene: TRBJ2-1
v_gene: TRBV30
abundance: -
d_gene: -
CDR3nt: TGTGCCTGGAGGGTCGGGAGTTCCTACAATGAGCAGTTCTTC
CDR3aa: CAWRVGSSYNEQFF

j_gene: TRBJ1-1
v_gene: TRBV25-1
abundance: -
d_gene: TRBD1
CDR3nt: TGTGCCAGCAGCGAATACGGACAGGGTGGTGAAGCTTTCTTT
CDR3aa: CASSEYGQGGEAFF

j_gene: TRBJ1-2
v_gene: TRBV25-1
abundance: -
d_gene: -
CDR3nt: TGTGCCAGCAGTGGACACAGGGCAACCGGCTACACCTTC
CDR3aa: CASSGHRATGYTF

j_gene: TRBJ2-1
v_gene: TRBV5-1
abundance: -
d_gene: -
CDR3nt: TGCGCCAGCAGCTTGGGAAGCGGGCCGTACAATGAGCAGTTCTTC
CDR3aa: CASSLGSGPYNEQFF

j_gene: TRBJ2-2
v_gene: TRBV11-2
abundance: -
d_gene: TRBD1
CDR3nt: TGTGCCAGCAGCCCGGGACAGGGGGGTCCCGGGGAGCTGTTTTTT
CDR3aa: CASSPGQGGPGELFF

j_gene: TRBJ1-1
v_gene: TRBV19
abundance: -
d_gene: -
CDR3nt: TGTGCCAGTAGTATAGTACTATTCGGGACTGAAGCTTTCTTT
CDR3aa: CASSIVLFGTEAFF

j_gene: TRBJ1-2
v_gene: TRBV27
abundance: -
d_gene: -
CDR3nt: TGTGCCAGCAGTAGGGACTTTCAAAGCCACTATGGCTACACCTTC
CDR3aa: CASSRDFQSHYGYTF

j_gene: TRBJ2-2
v_gene: TRBV7-6
abundance: -
d_gene: -
CDR3nt: TGTGCCAGCAGCTTTACCCCGAGAGGGAAGAACACCGGGGAGCTGTTTTTT
CDR3aa: CASSFTPRGKNTGELFF

j_gene: TRBJ1-3
v_gene: TRBV12-3/TRBV12-4
abundance: -
d_gene: -
CDR3nt: TGTGCCAGCAGCCCCTTTTCTGGAAACACCATATATTTT
CDR3aa: CASSPFSGNTIYF

j_gene: TRBJ1-2
v_gene: TRBV2
abundance: -
d_gene: TRBD1
CDR3nt: TGTGCCAGCAGTTCGGGCAACAGGGGGCCTAGGGATGGCTACACCTTC
CDR3aa: CASSSGNRGPRDGYTF

j_gene: TRBJ2-7
v_gene: TRBV7-2
abundance: -
d_gene: -
CDR3nt: TGTGCCAGCAGCTTAGACTACTACGAGCAGTACTTC
CDR3aa: CASSLDYYEQYF

j_gene: TRBJ1-5
v_gene: TRBV19
abundance: few
d_gene: -
CDR3nt: TGTGCCAGTAACAAAAACCCCAATAGCAATCAGCCCCAGCATTTT
CDR3aa: CASNKNPNSNQPQHF

j_gene: TRBJ2-1
v_gene: TRBV19
abundance: -
d_gene: TRBD2
CDR3nt: TGTGCCAGTAGTATCTCTAGCGGGAGCCTTCTCACCCTTTACAATGAGCAGTTCTTC
CDR3aa: CASSISSGSLLTLYNEQFF

j_gene: TRBJ1-2
v_gene: TRBV28
abundance: few
d_gene: TRBD1
CDR3nt: TGTGCCAGCAGTTTACCCCGGACAGGGGGCGACTATGGCTACACCTTC
CDR3aa: CASSLPRTGGDYGYTF

j_gene: TRBJ1-5
v_gene: TRBV7-8
abundance: -
d_gene: -
CDR3nt: TGTGCCAGCAGGAGAGGGGGAGATCAGCCCCAGCATTTT
CDR3aa: CASRRGGDQPQHF

j_gene: TRBJ1-2
v_gene: TRBV27
abundance: once
d_gene: -
CDR3nt: TGTGCCAGCAGTTTGTTACCGGGACAAGGGTACACCTTC
CDR3aa: CASSLLPGQGYTF

j_gene: TRBJ1-1
v_gene: TRBV10-3
abundance: -
d_gene: TRBD1
CDR3nt: TGTGCCATCAGTGGGTCGAAATCAAGAGGGACAGTGAACACTGAAGCTTTCTTT
CDR3aa: CAISGSKSRGTVNTEAFF

j_gene: TRBJ2-7
v_gene: TRBV30
abundance: -
d_gene: TRBD1
CDR3nt: TGTGCCTGGAGTGTGACAGGGGGCGGATTATGGAACGAGCAGTACTTC
CDR3aa: CAWSVTGGGLWNEQYF

j_gene: TRBJ1-3
v_gene: TRBV24-1
abundance: -
d_gene: -
CDR3nt: TGTGCCACCAGTGATGCCTTGCCCCTCATAGAGTCTGGAAACACCATATATTTT
CDR3aa: CATSDALPLIESGNTIYF

j_gene: TRBJ2-1
v_gene: TRBV3-1/TRBV3-2
abundance: once
d_gene: -
CDR3nt: TGTGCCAGCAAGGGTGGGAGACCCTACAATGAGCAGTTCTTC
CDR3aa: CASKGGRPYNEQFF

j_gene: TRBJ2-1
v_gene: TRBV5-5
abundance: -
d_gene: -
CDR3nt: TGTGCCAGCGCCCTGGCCTCCTACAATGAGCAGTTCTTC
CDR3aa: CASALASYNEQFF

j_gene: TRBJ1-5
v_gene: TRBV19
abundance: -
d_gene: -
CDR3nt: TGTGCCAGTAGTATAGATAGACAGTCGAGCAATCAGCCCCAGCATTTT
CDR3aa: CASSIDRQSSNQPQHF

j_gene: TRBJ2-1
v_gene: TRBV6-4
abundance: -
d_gene: -
CDR3nt: TGTGCCAGCAGTGCCTCTCGGGGGAGGTCGGTGGATGAGCAGTTCTTC
CDR3aa: CASSASRGRSVDEQFF

j_gene: TRBJ1-2
v_gene: TRBV29-1
abundance: -
d_gene: -
CDR3nt: TGCAGCGTCAGTACAGTAAACTATGGCTACACCTTC
CDR3aa: CSVSTVNYGYTF

j_gene: TRBJ2-3
v_gene: TRBV5-4
abundance: -
d_gene: TRBD2
CDR3nt: TGTGCCAGCAGCTATCTAGCGGAAAACACAGATACGCAGTATTTT
CDR3aa: CASSYLAENTDTQYF

j_gene: TRBJ1-2
v_gene: TRBV19
abundance: -
d_gene: -
CDR3nt: TGTGCCAGTACCAAGGGGCAGGGTGATCGCTACACCTTC
CDR3aa: CASTKGQGDRYTF

j_gene: TRBJ2-7
v_gene: TRBV30
abundance: -
d_gene: TRBD1
CDR3nt: TGTGCCTGGATGGGACAGGCTGCCTACGAGCAGTACTTC
CDR3aa: CAWMGQAAYEQYF

j_gene: TRBJ2-7
v_gene: TRBV10-1
abundance: -
d_gene: -
CDR3nt: TGCGCCAGCAGTGAGAATCGTTGGGGGCAGCAGTACTTC
CDR3aa: CASSENRWGQQYF

j_gene: TRBJ2-1
v_gene: TRBV5-1
abundance: -
d_gene: -
CDR3nt: TGCGCCAGCACAACCCCAGGTAGCGCCAACAATGAGCAGTTCTTC
CDR3aa: CASTTPGSANNEQFF

j_gene: TRBJ2-3
v_gene: TRBV7-9
abundance: -
d_gene: -
CDR3nt: TGTGCCAGCAGGGAAGGGAGACTAATAGGCACAGATACGCAGTATTTT
CDR3aa: CASREGRLIGTDTQYF

j_gene: TRBJ2-2
v_gene: TRBV11-2
abundance: -
d_gene: -
CDR3nt: TGTGCCAGCAGCTTAGTCTCTGTCGGGGGGGAGCTGTTTTTT
CDR3aa: CASSLVSVGGELFF

j_gene: TRBJ1-2
v_gene: TRBV5-1
abundance: -
d_gene: TRBD1
CDR3nt: TGCGCCAGCAGCTTGCCGGACAGGGCATATGGCTACACCTTC
CDR3aa: CASSLPDRAYGYTF

j_gene: TRBJ2-3
v_gene: TRBV18
abundance: -
d_gene: -
CDR3nt: TGTGCCAGCTCACTCGACCCCGCGGCATACGATACGCAGTATTTT
CDR3aa: CASSLDPAAYDTQYF

j_gene: TRBJ1-2
v_gene: TRBV7-2
abundance: -
d_gene: -
CDR3nt: TGTGCCAGCACCCTAGACAGGTTGGACTATGGCTACACCTTC
CDR3aa: CASTLDRLDYGYTF

j_gene: TRBJ2-2
v_gene: TRBV19
abundance: -
d_gene: TRBD2
CDR3nt: TGTGCCAGTAGTAATAGCGGGAGGGCCGGTACCGGGGAGCTGTTTTTT
CDR3aa: CASSNSGRAGTGELFF

j_gene: TRBJ1-1
v_gene: TRBV10-2
abundance: -
d_gene: -
CDR3nt: TGCGCCAGCAGAAACGGGAAGAACACTGAAGCTTTCTTT
CDR3aa: CASRNGKNTEAFF

j_gene: TRBJ1-5
v_gene: TRBV5-1
abundance: -
d_gene: -
CDR3nt: TGCGCCAGCAGCTTGGGGACGGGAGAATATCAGCCCCAGCATTTT
CDR3aa: CASSLGTGEYQPQHF

j_gene: TRBJ2-1
v_gene: TRBV11-3
abundance: -
d_gene: TRBD2
CDR3nt: TGTGCCAGCAGCCTAGCGGGAGGGCCCTATGAGCAGTTCTTC
CDR3aa: CASSLAGGPYEQFF